These 3 T cell receptor beta chains share one sample of origin, sequenced in a study of T cells in Graves' hyperthyroidism and ophthalmopathy. TCR beta CDR3 region amplification was performed from RNA transcripts. With the HTBI primer set, the TCR CDR3 went through a first round of RT-PCR. TCRdb processed the multiplex PCR reads anew with MiXCR; each CDR3 protein has one entry. The data show 500,000 to 650,000 distinct CDR3 sequences, 15% to 20% seen once. Sequencing used blood. These TCRs come from a man in his forties with Graves' ophthalmopathy.

This clonotype was counted ten times or more. The chain combines TRBV30 with TRBJ1-2; TRBD1 agrees at 7 bases. The CDR3 sequence is 12 residues long. V dropped 7 bases and J dropped 6; count of bases not matched to a gene: 8. Germline CDR1 GTSNPN, CDR2 SVGIG (reference sequence). The DNA of the CDR3 is TGTGCCTTCTCGACAGGGAATCATGGCTACACCTTC. This gives the protein CAFSTGNHGYTF. Variable domain in full (rest from reference TRBV30 and TRBJ1-2): SQTIHQWPATLVQPVGSPLSLECTVEGTSNPNLYWYRQAAGRGLQLLFYSVGIGQISSEVPQNLSASRPQDRQFILSSKKLLLSDSGFYLCAFSTGNHGYTFGSGTRLTVV.

The J gene is TRBJ2-5, the V gene TRBV24-1; D unresolved. This CDR3 spans 8 amino acids. Germline lookup yields CDR1 KGHDR and CDR2 SFDVKD. V shed 12 bases and J shed 11 bases, with 9 bases lying between them. CDR3 bases: TGTGCCCCTGGGAATCAGTACTTC. Its protein is CAPGNQYF.

This clonotype was counted only a few times. This chain uses TRBV6-1 with TRBJ1-2, with TRBD1 as a possible D gene (6 bases). V was pared by 5 bases and J by 4 bases, with 14 bases between. The germline V gene has CDR1 MNHNS and CDR2 SASEGT. The CDR3 is 14 amino acids. The CDR3 reads CASSSADRFYGYTF. The CDR3 DNA follows: TGTGCCAGCAGTTCCGCCGACAGGTTCTATGGCTACACCTTC.